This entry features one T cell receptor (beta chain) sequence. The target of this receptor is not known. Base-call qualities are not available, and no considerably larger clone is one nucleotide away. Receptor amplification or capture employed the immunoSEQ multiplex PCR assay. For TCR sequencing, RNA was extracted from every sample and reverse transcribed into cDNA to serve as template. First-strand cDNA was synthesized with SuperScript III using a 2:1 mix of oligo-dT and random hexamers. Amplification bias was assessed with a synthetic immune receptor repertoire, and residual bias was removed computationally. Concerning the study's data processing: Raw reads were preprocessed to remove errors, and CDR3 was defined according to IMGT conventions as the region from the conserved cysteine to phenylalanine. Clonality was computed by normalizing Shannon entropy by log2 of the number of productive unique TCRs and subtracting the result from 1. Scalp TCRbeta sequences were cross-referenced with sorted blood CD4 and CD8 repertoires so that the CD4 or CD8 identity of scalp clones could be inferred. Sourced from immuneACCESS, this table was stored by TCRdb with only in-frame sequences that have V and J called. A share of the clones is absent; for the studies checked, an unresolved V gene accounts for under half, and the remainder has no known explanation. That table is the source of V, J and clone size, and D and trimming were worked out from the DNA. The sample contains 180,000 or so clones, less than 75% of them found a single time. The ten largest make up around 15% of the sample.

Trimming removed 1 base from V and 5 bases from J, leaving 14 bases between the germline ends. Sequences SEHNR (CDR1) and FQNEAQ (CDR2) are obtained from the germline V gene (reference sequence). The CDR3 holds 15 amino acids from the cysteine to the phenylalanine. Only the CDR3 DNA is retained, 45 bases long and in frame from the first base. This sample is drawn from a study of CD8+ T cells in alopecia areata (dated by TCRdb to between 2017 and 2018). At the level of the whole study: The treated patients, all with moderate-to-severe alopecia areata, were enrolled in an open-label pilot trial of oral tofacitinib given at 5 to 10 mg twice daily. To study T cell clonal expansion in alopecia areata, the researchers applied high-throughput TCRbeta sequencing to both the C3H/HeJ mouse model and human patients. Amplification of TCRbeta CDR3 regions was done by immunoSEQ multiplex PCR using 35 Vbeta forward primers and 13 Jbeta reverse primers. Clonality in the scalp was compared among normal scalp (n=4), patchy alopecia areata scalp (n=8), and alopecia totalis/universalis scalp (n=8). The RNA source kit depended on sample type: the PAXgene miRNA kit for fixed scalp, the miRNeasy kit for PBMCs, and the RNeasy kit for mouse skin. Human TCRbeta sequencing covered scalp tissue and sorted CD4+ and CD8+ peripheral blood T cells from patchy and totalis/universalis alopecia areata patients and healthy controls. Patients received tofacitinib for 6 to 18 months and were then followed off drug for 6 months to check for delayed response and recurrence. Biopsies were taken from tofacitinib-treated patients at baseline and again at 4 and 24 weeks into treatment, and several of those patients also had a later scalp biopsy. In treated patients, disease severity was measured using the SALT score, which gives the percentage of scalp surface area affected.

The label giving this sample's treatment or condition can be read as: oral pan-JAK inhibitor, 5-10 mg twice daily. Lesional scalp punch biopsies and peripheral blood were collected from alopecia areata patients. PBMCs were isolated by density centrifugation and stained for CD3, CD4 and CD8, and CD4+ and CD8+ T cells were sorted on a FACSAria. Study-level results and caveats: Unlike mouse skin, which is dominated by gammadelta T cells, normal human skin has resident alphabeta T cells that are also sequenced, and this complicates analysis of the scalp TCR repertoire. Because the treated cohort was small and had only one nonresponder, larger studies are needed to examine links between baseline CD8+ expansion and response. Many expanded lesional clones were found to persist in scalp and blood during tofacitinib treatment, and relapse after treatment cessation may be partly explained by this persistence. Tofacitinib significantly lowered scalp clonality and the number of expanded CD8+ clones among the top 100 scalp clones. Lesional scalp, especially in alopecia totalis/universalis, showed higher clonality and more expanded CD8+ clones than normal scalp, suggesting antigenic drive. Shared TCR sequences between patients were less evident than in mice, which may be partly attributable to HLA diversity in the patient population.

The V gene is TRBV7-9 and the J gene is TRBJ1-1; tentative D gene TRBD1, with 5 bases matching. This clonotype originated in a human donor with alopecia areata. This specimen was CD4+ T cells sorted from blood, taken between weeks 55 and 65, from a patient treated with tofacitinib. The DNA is TGTGCCAGCAGCTTAGTTCAGGGTCCTCGGACTGAAGCTTTCTTT. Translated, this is CASSLVQGPRTEAFF.